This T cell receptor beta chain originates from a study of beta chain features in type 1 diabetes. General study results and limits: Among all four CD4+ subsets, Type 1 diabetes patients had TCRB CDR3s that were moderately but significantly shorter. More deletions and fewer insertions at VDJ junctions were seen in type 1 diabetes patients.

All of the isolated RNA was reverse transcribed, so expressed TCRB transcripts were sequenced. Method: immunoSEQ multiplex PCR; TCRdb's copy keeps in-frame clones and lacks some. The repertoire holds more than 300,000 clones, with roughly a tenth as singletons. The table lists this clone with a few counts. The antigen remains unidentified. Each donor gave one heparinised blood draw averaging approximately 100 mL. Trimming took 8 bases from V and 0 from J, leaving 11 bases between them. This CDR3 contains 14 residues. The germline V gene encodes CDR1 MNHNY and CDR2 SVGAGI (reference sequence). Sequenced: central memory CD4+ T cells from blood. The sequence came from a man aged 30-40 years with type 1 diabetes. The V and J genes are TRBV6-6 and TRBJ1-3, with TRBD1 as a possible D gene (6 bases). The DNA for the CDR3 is TGTGCCAGCCTTCGGACAGCCTCTGGAAACACCATATATTTT. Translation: CASLRTASGNTIYF.